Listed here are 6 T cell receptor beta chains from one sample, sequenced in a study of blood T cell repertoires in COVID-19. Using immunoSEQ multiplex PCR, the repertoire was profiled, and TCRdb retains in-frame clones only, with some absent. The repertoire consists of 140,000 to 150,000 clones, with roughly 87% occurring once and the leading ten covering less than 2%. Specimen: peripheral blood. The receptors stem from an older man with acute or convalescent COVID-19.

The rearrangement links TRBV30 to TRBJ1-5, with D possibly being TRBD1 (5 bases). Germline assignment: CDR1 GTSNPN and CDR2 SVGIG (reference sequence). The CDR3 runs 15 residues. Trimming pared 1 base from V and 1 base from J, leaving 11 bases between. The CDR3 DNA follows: TGTGCCTGGAGTGGCGGACAAAGCAGCAATCAGCCCCAGCATTTT. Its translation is CAWSGGQSSNQPQHF. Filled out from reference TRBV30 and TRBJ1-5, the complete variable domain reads SQTIHQWPATLVQPVGSPLSLECTVEGTSNPNLYWYRQAAGRGLQLLFYSVGIGQISSEVPQNLSASRPQDRQFILSSKKLLLSDSGFYLCAWSGGQSSNQPQHFGDGTRLSIL.

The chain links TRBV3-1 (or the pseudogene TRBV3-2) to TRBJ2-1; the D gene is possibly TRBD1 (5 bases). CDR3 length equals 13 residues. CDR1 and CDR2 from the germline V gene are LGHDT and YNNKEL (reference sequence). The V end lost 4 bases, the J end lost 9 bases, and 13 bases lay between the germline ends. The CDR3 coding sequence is TGTGCCAGCAGCCCGTACAGGTACGGTGAGCAGTTCTTC. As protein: CASSPYRYGEQFF.

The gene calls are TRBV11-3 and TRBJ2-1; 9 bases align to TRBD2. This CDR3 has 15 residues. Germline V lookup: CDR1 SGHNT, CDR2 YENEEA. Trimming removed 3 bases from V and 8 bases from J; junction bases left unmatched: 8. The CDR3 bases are TGTGCCAGCAGCTTCGGGCTAGCGGGAACGGATGAGCAGTTCTTC. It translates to CASSFGLAGTDEQFF.

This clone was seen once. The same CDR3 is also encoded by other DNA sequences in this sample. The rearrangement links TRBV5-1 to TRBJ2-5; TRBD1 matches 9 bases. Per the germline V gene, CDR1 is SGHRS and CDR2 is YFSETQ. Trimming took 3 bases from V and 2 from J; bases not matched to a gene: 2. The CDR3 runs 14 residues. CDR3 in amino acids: CASSSGQGQETQYF. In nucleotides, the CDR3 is TGCGCCAGCAGCTCCGGACAGGGGCAAGAGACCCAGTACTTC.

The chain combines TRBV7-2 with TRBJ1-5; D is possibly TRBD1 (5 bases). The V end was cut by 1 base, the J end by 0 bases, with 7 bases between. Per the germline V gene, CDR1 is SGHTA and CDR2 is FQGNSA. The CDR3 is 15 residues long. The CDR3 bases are TGTGCCAGCAGCTTAGGGACACTTAGCAATCAGCCCCAGCATTTT. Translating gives CASSLGTLSNQPQHF.

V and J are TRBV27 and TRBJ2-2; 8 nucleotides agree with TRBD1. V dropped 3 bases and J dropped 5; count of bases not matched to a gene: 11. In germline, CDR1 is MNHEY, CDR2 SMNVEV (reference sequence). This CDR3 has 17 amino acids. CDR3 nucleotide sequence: TGTGCCAGCAGTTTCCTCCAGGGGGCAGGGGGGACCGGGGAGCTGTTTTTT. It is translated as CASSFLQGAGGTGELFF.